The source of this T cell receptor beta chain is a study of blood T cell repertoires in COVID-19. Study at large: PBMCs, B-cell-depleted T cells, or T cells provided the cDNA or gDNA that made up the material.

In the study's own analysis: Nucleated cell counts were estimated from reference gene primer amplification. Repertoires were generated with immunoSEQ multiplex PCR, while TCRdb's copy carries only in-frame clones and drops some. V, J and clone size are those of that table, while D and trimming were read from the DNA. The sample carries a few hundred thousand clones, around 85% recorded once. Sequences were obtained from peripheral blood. The sequence was obtained from a woman under 30 with acute or convalescent COVID-19.

The CDR3 DNA reads TGTGCCAGCAGCTTGACAGCCTACACCGGGGAGCTGTTTTTT. Translated, it gives CASSLTAYTGELFF. The chain uses TRBV7-9 and TRBJ2-2, with D possibly TRBD1 on 5 matching bases. The germline V and J ends were trimmed by 3 bases and 3 bases, with 8 bases remaining between them. The CDR3 has 14 amino acids. Germline values: CDR1 SEHNR, CDR2 FQNEAQ (reference sequence).